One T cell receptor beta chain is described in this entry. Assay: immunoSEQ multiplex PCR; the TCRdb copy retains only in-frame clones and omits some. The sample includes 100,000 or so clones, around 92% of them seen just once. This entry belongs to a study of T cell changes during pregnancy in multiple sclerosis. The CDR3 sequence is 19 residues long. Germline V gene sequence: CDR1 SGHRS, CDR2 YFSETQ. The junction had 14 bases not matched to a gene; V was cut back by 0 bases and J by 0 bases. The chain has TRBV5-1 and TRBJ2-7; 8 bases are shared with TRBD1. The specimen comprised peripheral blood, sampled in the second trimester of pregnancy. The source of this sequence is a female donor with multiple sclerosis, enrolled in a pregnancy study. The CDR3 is CASSLGVDRARQFSYEQYF. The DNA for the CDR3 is TGCGCCAGCAGCTTGGGGGTGGACAGGGCCCGACAGTTCTCCTACGAGCAGTACTTC.